This section outlines one T cell receptor beta chain sequence together with its context. Its specificity is not known. These data are taken from a study of identifying expanded T cells in peripheral blood. Regarding the study as a whole: Across healthy donors, higher total template counts meant significantly greater roughly 2-week count variance. Over about two and four weeks, about 15 and 19 clones changed, versus around 1.2 between replicates.

Collection occurred without any documented infections or immune events in donors. V lost 3 bases and J lost 2; bases outside the gene matches: 7. Germline values: CDR1 SGHVS, CDR2 FQNEAQ. This CDR3 contains 16 residues. Sequenced by immunoSEQ multiplex PCR; TCRdb stores in-frame clones only, minus some. In the table there are roughly 61,000 clones, over 85% of which are singletons. V and J are TRBV7-8 and TRBJ2-3, with 8 bases aligning to TRBD1. The TCR comes from a person aged 18 to 70 in good health. The sequencing sample was made of blood. The CDR3 protein is CASSLGTGVNTDTQYF. CDR3 in DNA: TGTGCCAGCAGCTTGGGGACAGGAGTGAACACAGATACGCAGTATTTT.